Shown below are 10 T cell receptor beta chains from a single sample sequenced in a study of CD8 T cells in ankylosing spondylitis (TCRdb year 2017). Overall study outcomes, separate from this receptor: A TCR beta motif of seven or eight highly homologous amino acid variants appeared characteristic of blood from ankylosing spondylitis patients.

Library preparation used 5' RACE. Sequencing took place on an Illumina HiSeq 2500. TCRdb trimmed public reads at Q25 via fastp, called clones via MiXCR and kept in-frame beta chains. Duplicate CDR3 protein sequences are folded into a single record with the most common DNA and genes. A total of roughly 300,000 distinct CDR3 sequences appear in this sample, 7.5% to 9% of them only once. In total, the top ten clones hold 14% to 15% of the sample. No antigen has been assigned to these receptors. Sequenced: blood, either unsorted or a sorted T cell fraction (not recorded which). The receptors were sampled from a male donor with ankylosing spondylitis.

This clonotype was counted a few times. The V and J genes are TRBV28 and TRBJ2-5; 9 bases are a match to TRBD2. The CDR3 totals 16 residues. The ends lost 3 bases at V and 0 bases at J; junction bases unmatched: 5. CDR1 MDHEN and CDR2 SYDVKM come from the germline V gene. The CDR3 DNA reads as TGTGCCAGCAGTTTTATGGTAGCGGGAGACCAAGAGACCCAGTACTTC. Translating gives CASSFMVAGDQETQYF.

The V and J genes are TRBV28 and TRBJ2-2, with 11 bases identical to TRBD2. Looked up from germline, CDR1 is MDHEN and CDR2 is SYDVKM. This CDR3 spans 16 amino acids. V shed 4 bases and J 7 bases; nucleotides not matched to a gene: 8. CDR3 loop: CASSSIAGGPVGELFF. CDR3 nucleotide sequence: TGTGCCAGCAGTTCCATAGCGGGAGGGCCAGTCGGGGAGCTGTTTTTT.

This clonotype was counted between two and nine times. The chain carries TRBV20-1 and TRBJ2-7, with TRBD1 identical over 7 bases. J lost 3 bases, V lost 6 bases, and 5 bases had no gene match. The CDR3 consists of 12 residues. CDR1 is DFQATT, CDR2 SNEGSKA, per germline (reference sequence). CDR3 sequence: CSATDRYYEQYF. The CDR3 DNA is TGCAGTGCGACGGACAGGTACTACGAGCAGTACTTC.

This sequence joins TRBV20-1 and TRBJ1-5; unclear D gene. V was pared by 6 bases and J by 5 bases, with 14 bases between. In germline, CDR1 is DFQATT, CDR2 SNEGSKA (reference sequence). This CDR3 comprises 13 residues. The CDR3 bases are TGCAGTGCACCCTCTAGCAGGTATCAGCCCCAGCATTTT. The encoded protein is CSAPSSRYQPQHF.

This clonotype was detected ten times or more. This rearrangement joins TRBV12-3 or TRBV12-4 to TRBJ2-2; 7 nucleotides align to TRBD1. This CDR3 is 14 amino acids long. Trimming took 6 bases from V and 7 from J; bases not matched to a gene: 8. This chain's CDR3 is CASRPDREGGELFF. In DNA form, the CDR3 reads TGTGCCAGCAGACCTGACAGGGAAGGCGGGGAGCTGTTTTTT.

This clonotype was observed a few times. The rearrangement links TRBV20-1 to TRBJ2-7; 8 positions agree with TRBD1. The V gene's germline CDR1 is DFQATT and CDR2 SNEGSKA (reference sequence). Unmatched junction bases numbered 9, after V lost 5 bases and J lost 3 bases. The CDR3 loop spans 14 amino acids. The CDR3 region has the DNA TGCAGTGCTGGCGGAGCAGGGGGCATCTACGAGCAGTACTTC. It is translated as CSAGGAGGIYEQYF.

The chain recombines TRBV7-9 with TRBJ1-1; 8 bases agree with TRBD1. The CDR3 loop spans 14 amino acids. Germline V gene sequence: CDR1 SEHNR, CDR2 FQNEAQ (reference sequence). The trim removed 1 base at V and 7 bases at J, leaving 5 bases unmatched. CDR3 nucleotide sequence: TGTGCCAGCAGCTTAGTTCAGGGGGCCTTTGAAGCTTTCTTT. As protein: CASSLVQGAFEAFF.

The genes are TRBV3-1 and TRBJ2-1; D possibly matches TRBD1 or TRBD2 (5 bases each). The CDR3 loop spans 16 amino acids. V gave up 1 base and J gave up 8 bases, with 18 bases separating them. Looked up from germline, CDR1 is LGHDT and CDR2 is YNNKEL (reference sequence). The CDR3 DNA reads TGTGCCAGCAGCCAAGCTCGGGGACGGAGAACCCATGAGCAGTTCTTC. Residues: CASSQARGRRTHEQFF.

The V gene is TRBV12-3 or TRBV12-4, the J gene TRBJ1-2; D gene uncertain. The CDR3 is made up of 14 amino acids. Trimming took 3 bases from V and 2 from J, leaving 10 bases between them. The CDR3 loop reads CASSFSGQNYGYTF. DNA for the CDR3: TGTGCCAGCAGTTTCTCGGGCCAAAACTATGGCTACACCTTC.

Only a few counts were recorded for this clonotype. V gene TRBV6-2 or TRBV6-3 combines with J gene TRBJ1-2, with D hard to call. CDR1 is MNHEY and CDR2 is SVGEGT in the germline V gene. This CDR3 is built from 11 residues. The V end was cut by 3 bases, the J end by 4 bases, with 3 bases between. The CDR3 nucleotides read TGTGCCAGCAGTTATCTCTATGGCTACACCTTC. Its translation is CASSYLYGYTF.